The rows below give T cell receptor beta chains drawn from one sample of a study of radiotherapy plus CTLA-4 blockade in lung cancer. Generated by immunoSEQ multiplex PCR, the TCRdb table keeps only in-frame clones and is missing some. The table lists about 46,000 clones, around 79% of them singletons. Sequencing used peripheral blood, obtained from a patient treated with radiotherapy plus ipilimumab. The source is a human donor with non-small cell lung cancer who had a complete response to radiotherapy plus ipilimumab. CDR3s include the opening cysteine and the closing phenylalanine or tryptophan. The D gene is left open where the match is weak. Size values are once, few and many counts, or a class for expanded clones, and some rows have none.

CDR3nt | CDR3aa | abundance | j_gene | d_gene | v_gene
TGTGCCAACTCACCAGGGCACAGACAAGAGACCCAGTACTTC | CANSPGHRQETQYF | NA | TRBJ2-5 | NA | TRBV18
TGCAGCGTTGATCAGGGGCGCGAGGGGCAGTTCTTC | CSVDQGREGQFF | NA | TRBJ2-1 | NA | TRBV29-1
TGTGCCAGCAGGGCCAGGGGAGATAATTCACCCCTCCACTTT | CASRARGDNSPLHF | NA | TRBJ1-6 | NA | TRBV6-4
TGCGCCAGCAGCCAAGATTCTACCGCATCCTCCTACGAGCAGTACTTC | CASSQDSTASSYEQYF | NA | TRBJ2-7 | NA | TRBV4-3
TGTGCCAGTAGTACAAACGACCCCAGGACTAACTATGGCTACACCTTC | CASSTNDPRTNYGYTF | few | TRBJ1-2 | NA | TRBV19
TGTGCCAGTAGTATAGGACCGACAGGGGGCAAGCGGTATGGCTACACCTTC | CASSIGPTGGKRYGYTF | once | TRBJ1-2 | TRBD1 | TRBV19
TGTGCCAGCAGCAGCCCGACGGGACAGCCATCCTACAATGAGCAGTTCTTC | CASSSPTGQPSYNEQFF | once | TRBJ2-1 | TRBD1 | TRBV7-6
TGTGCCAGCAGTTACGAGGGAGTAGCCGGAAACACCATATATTTT | CASSYEGVAGNTIYF | NA | TRBJ1-3 | NA | TRBV6-5
TGTGCCAGCAGTTTCTCCGGGACAGGGGTGTCCCTAGCCAAAAACATTCAGTACTTC | CASSFSGTGVSLAKNIQYF | NA | TRBJ2-4 | TRBD1 | TRBV11-3
TGCGCCAGCAGCTTGAGAGCGGGGGGCCTCTACGAGCAGTACTTC | CASSLRAGGLYEQYF | NA | TRBJ2-7 | TRBD2 | TRBV5-1
TGCGCCAGCAGCCCCTCTCGAGAGACCCAGTACTTC | CASSPSRETQYF | NA | TRBJ2-5 | NA | TRBV4-1
TGTGCCAGCTCACCTCGGACAGTCGAGGGCTACACCTTC | CASSPRTVEGYTF | NA | TRBJ1-2 | NA | TRBV18
TGTGCCAGCTCACCTATCGGGACAGGCGGGAACTCACCCCTCCACTTT | CASSPIGTGGNSPLHF | NA | TRBJ1-6 | TRBD1 | TRBV18
TGTGCCAGCAGCCTGGGACAGGGGGGGTACTTC | CASSLGQGGYF | NA | TRBJ2-7 | TRBD1 | TRBV2
TGTGCCAGCAGCCAAGTGGGCGCGGGGCCCTATGGCTACACCTTC | CASSQVGAGPYGYTF | few | TRBJ1-2 | NA | TRBV14
TGCGCCAGCAGCTTGGCTAGGCGGGGGGCAGATACGCAGTATTTT | CASSLARRGADTQYF | NA | TRBJ2-3 | TRBD2 | TRBV5-1
TGTGCCAGCAGTGGGCGGGAGGGCCCCAATGAGCAGTTCTTC | CASSGREGPNEQFF | few | TRBJ2-1 | TRBD2 | TRBV6-6
TGTGCCAGCGGTACGGGAGGGCTGAACAATGAGCAGTTCTTC | CASGTGGLNNEQFF | NA | TRBJ2-1 | TRBD2 | TRBV5-6
TGTGCCAGCTCACCAAGGACGGGGAGCTCCTATAATTCACCCCTCCACTTT | CASSPRTGSSYNSPLHF | NA | TRBJ1-6 | NA | TRBV18
TGTGCCAGCAGCCCCGGACTGCTCTATAATTCACCCCTCCACTTT | CASSPGLLYNSPLHF | NA | TRBJ1-6 | NA | TRBV6-5
TGTGCCAGTAGTCCCCGTAGGGGTGACTACGAGCAGTACTTC | CASSPRRGDYEQYF | NA | TRBJ2-7 | NA | TRBV19
TGTGCCAGCAGTATACAGGGGACCGCAGGGGACTATGGCTACACCTTC | CASSIQGTAGDYGYTF | NA | TRBJ1-2 | TRBD1 | TRBV28
TGCAGCGCCCAGTTGGCCGGGGAGCTGTTTTTT | CSAQLAGELFF | few | TRBJ2-2 | NA | TRBV29-1
TGTGCCAGCAGTTACAGGGGCTATAATTCACCCCTCCACTTT | CASSYRGYNSPLHF | NA | TRBJ1-6 | NA | TRBV6-5
TGCGCCAGCAGCTTGGTGGTTACAGGGACGGGAGAGACCCAGTACTTC | CASSLVVTGTGETQYF | NA | TRBJ2-5 | NA | TRBV5-1
TGTGCCAGCAGTTTATCGGGCGGGCGAATGAGCTCCTACAATGAGCAGTTCTTC | CASSLSGGRMSSYNEQFF | NA | TRBJ2-1 | NA | TRBV27
TGCGCCAGCAGCCCGGACAGTAACTATGGCTACACCTTC | CASSPDSNYGYTF | NA | TRBJ1-2 | NA | TRBV4-1
TGCGCCAGCAGTCAATCGACAACGGGATCCCGCAAAAACATTCAGTACTTC | CASSQSTTGSRKNIQYF | NA | TRBJ2-4 | NA | TRBV23-1
TGCAGCGTTGTGACAGGGAATTCGGGAAACACCATATATTTT | CSVVTGNSGNTIYF | NA | TRBJ1-3 | TRBD1 | TRBV29-1
TGTGCCAGCAGCTCTGACGGCGGGAGGGACAATGAGCAGTTCTTC | CASSSDGGRDNEQFF | NA | TRBJ2-1 | TRBD2 | TRBV7-2